This T cell receptor beta chain originates from a study of shared clonotypes between healthy human individuals. Details on this clone: The antigen is unknown. Additional DNA sequences in this sample encode the identical CDR3.

From germline, CDR1 is MDHEN and CDR2 SYDVKM. CDR3 length: 15 amino acids. Unmatched junction bases numbered 4, after V lost 3 bases and J lost 7 bases. Whole-study results and caveats: Exclusively blood specimens were collected; tissue repertoires likely differ.

The table came from immunoSEQ multiplex PCR; TCRdb's copy has only in-frame clones and leaves some out. This table holds around 1.1 million clones, 70% to 85% found once. Source material: memory CD4+ T cells from PBMCs. Indicated subset: CD45RA-negative fraction. The V gene is TRBV28, the J gene TRBJ1-5; TRBD1 matches 12 bases. The clonotype was recovered from a man between 18 and 35 years old in good health. Some clones in this sample may be carry-over from other donors' samples. The CDR3 coding sequence is TGTGCCAGCAGTTTTGGGACAGGGGGCCGACAGCCCCAGCATTTT. Translating gives CASSFGTGGRQPQHF. The full variable domain, with the rest looked up from reference TRBV28 and TRBJ1-5, is DVKVTQSSRYLVKRTGEKVFLECVQDMDHENMFWYRQDPGLGLRLIYFSYDVKMKEKGDIPEGYSVSREKKERFSLILESASTNQTSMYLCASSFGTGGRQPQHFGDGTRLSIL.